Listed below are T cell receptor beta chains from one sample, sequenced in a study of OX40 agonist ivuxolimab in advanced cancers. TCRdb's copy holds only in-frame clones and misses some; the assay was immunoSEQ multiplex PCR. The sample carries some 45,000 clones, 75% to 90% recorded once. The sequenced sample was CD4+ or CD8+ T cells sorted from blood, obtained in a trial of the OX40 agonist ivuxolimab. These TCRs come from an adult with an advanced solid tumor such as melanoma, head and neck, liver or kidney cancer. CDR3s include the opening cysteine and the closing phenylalanine or tryptophan. The D gene is left open where the match is weak. Size is omitted from some rows. Given values are once, few, many or a class for expanded clones.

v_gene	len	j_gene	abundance	d_gene	CDR3nt	CDR3aa
TRBV6-4	15	TRBJ2-7	-	TRBD1	TGTGCCAGCAGTAACCCCCGACAGGGGGGCCTCGAGCAGTACTTC	CASSNPRQGGLEQYF
TRBV5-1	13	TRBJ1-1	-	TRBD1	TGCGCCAGCAGATTAGACAGGGACGGCGAAGCTTTCTTT	CASRLDRDGEAFF
TRBV7-9	15	TRBJ2-5	-	-	TGTGCCAGCAGCTTAGTCGGTGCCGGGGCCGAGACCCAGTACTTC	CASSLVGAGAETQYF
TRBV6-5	14	TRBJ2-7	-	TRBD2	TGTGCCAGCACCGACCGGGGGGGCTCCTACGAGCAGTACTTC	CASTDRGGSYEQYF
TRBV13	14	TRBJ2-7	-	-	TGTGCCAGCAGGGTTGGACAAGGCACCTACGAGCAGTACTTC	CASRVGQGTYEQYF
TRBV2	13	TRBJ2-6	few	-	TGTGCCAGCAGGGAATCTGGGGCCAACGTCCTGACTTTC	CASRESGANVLTF
TRBV6-1	13	TRBJ1-6	-	-	TGTGCCAGCAGTGAAGTGACCCGTTCACCCCTCCACTTT	CASSEVTRSPLHF
TRBV21-1	16	TRBJ2-7	-	-	TGTGCCAGCAGCAAACCACTAGCGGGAGTCCGTTACGAGCAGTACTTC	CASSKPLAGVRYEQYF
TRBV27	13	TRBJ2-3	-	TRBD2	TGTGCCGGCAGTTTACCGGGACTATGGGAGCCGTATTTT	CAGSLPGLWEPYF
TRBV10-3	15	TRBJ2-7	-	TRBD2	TGTGCCATCAGCTCCGGGACTAGCGGGGTCTACGAGCAGTACTTC	CAISSGTSGVYEQYF
TRBV5-1	15	TRBJ2-3	-	-	TGCGCCAGCAGCCCGGAGAGTTTTAGCACAGATACGCAGTATTTT	CASSPESFSTDTQYF
TRBV7-8	16	TRBJ1-6	-	-	TGTGCCAGCAGCTTAGCCGGACGGCGCAGGGATTCACCCCTCCACTTT	CASSLAGRRRDSPLHF
TRBV2	14	TRBJ2-7	-	TRBD2	TGTGCCAGCAATGGGGTTGGGAGGGGATACGAGCAGTACTTC	CASNGVGRGYEQYF
TRBV11-3	15	TRBJ2-1	few	TRBD2	TGTGCCAGCAGCTTATGGGGTAGCGGGAGTGATGAGCAGTTCTTC	CASSLWGSGSDEQFF
TRBV6-1	14	TRBJ1-1	-	-	TGTGCCAGCAGCTCCCGGACAAGTAACACTGAAGCTTTCTTT	CASSSRTSNTEAFF
TRBV7-9	14	TRBJ2-5	-	-	TGTGCCAGCAGCTTCTACGGGACGGAAGAGACCCAGTACTTC	CASSFYGTEETQYF
TRBV19	12	TRBJ1-5	-	-	TGTGCCAGCCAGGGGTTCGGTCAGCCCCAGCATTTT	CASQGFGQPQHF
TRBV5-1	12	TRBJ2-1	-	-	TGCGCCAGCAGGGCCCTTGGGGATGAGCAGTTCTTC	CASRALGDEQFF
TRBV28	15	TRBJ1-1	-	-	TGTGCCAGCGGACCCGAGACAGTCCTGAACACTGAAGCTTTCTTT	CASGPETVLNTEAFF
TRBV20-1	11	TRBJ2-5	few	-	TGCAGTGCTAGAGATAGGGACACCCAGTACTTC	CSARDRDTQYF
TRBV6-5	15	TRBJ2-1	-	TRBD1	TGTGCCAGCAGCCAGACAGGGGCCTCCTACAATGAGCAGTTCTTC	CASSQTGASYNEQFF
TRBV7-8	15	TRBJ2-7	-	TRBD2	TGTGCCAGCAGCTCACGCCGACTAGCGGCTTACGAGCAGTACTTC	CASSSRRLAAYEQYF
TRBV30	15	TRBJ2-1	-	-	TGTGCCTGGAGTGTACAAGGGCCTCCGGGAGATGAGCAGTTCTTC	CAWSVQGPPGDEQFF
TRBV6-5	13	TRBJ1-5	few	-	TGTGCCAGCAGTGAGACGGACCAGGAGCCCCAGCATTTT	CASSETDQEPQHF
TRBV21-1	16	TRBJ2-7	-	-	TGTGCCAGCAGCCAGCGGCTAGGACCCATGGACCACGAGCAGTACTTC	CASSQRLGPMDHEQYF
TRBV21-1	17	TRBJ1-2	-	-	TGTGCCAGCAGCAAGGGGACAGGGGTTTCCATTAACTATGGCTACACCTTC	CASSKGTGVSINYGYTF
TRBV10-1	15	TRBJ2-7	-	TRBD2	TGCGCCAGCGCCCAGGCGGGGGGAAAAGGGGACGAGCAGTACTTC	CASAQAGGKGDEQYF
TRBV6-6	15	TRBJ2-3	-	-	TGTGCCAGCAGTTACCTCGTCGCGGGGACAGATACGCAGTATTTT	CASSYLVAGTDTQYF
TRBV2	14	TRBJ2-2	-	TRBD2	TGTGCCAGCAGTCGCGGGGGGTCCACCGGGGAGCTGTTTTTT	CASSRGGSTGELFF
TRBV19	17	TRBJ1-5	-	-	TGTGCCAGTAGTCAACTCCTCCGGGTAGTTGGAAATCAGCCCCAGCATTTT	CASSQLLRVVGNQPQHF
TRBV4-1	16	TRBJ1-1	-	TRBD1	TGCGCCAGCAGCTACCGGGACACAGGGGTGAACACTGAAGCTTTCTTT	CASSYRDTGVNTEAFF
TRBV29-1	12	TRBJ1-2	-	-	TGCAGCGTTGTCGTCGGCCCCTATGGCTACACCTTC	CSVVVGPYGYTF
TRBV7-3	16	TRBJ2-2	-	-	TGTGCCAGCAGCTTAATGGGCGGGGTATGGACCGGGGAGCTGTTTTTT	CASSLMGGVWTGELFF
TRBV19	19	TRBJ1-6	-	-	TGTGCCAGCGACCAGAAATTGTGGGCCCGGGGCTCCTATAATTCACCCCTCCACTTT	CASDQKLWARGSYNSPLHF
TRBV6-1	15	TRBJ1-1	once	TRBD1	TGTGCCAGCAGTGCCTCAACAGGGGGTTTGGCTGAAGCTTTCTTT	CASSASTGGLAEAFF
TRBV7-9	12	TRBJ1-1	few	-	TGTGCCAGCAGGCTGTTAAACACTGAAGCTTTCTTT	CASRLLNTEAFF
TRBV27	15	TRBJ2-1	-	TRBD1	TGTGCCAGCAGGAGACAGGGGACTCACAGGAATGAGCAGTTCTTC	CASRRQGTHRNEQFF
TRBV5-1	17	TRBJ2-3	-	TRBD1	TGCGCCAGCAGCTTGGGTCGCGGGACAGGGTTCACAGATACGCAGTACTTT	CASSLGRGTGFTDTQYF
TRBV19	15	TRBJ2-2	-	TRBD2	TGTGCCAGTAGTAACAGCGGGAGGGCCATCGGGGAGCTGTTTTTT	CASSNSGRAIGELFF
TRBV4-1	17	TRBJ2-1	-	TRBD2	TGCGCCAGCAGCCTAACTTTGGGGACTAGTTCTTACAATGAGCAGTTCTTC	CASSLTLGTSSYNEQFF
TRBV6-5	14	TRBJ2-7	-	TRBD2	TGTGCCAGCAGGGAGACTAGCGGGGGTTACGAGCAGTACTTC	CASRETSGGYEQYF
TRBV29-1	14	TRBJ2-1	-	-	TGCAGCGTGAGAGACGGGGGCTCCTACAATGAGCAGTTCTTC	CSVRDGGSYNEQFF
TRBV7-9	14	TRBJ2-3	-	-	TGTGCCAGCAGCTTAATGGGCGGCACAGATACGCAGTATTTT	CASSLMGGTDTQYF
TRBV5-5	15	TRBJ2-7	-	TRBD1	TGTGCCAGCAGCTTGGAGGCGACAGGGCCCTACGAGCAGTACTTC	CASSLEATGPYEQYF
TRBV9	15	TRBJ1-6	few	-	TGTGCCAGCAGCGCTACGGGGTATTCGGATTCACCCCTCCACTTT	CASSATGYSDSPLHF
TRBV5-1	12	TRBJ2-5	-	-	TGCGCCAGCGGGCAGGGCAAAGAGACCCAGTACTTC	CASGQGKETQYF
TRBV30	13	TRBJ1-2	-	-	TGTGCCTGGGGTCCAGGGGCCGACTATGGCTACACCTTC	CAWGPGADYGYTF
TRBV7-8	17	TRBJ2-1	-	TRBD2	TGTGCCAGCAGCTTAGCACCGGGACTAGCTAGGGTCAATGAGCAGTTCTTC	CASSLAPGLARVNEQFF
TRBV7-9	14	TRBJ1-1	-	-	TGTGCCAGCAGCTTAGTGGGTGAACTGGGGGAAGCTTTCTTT	CASSLVGELGEAFF
TRBV30	15	TRBJ2-1	-	TRBD2	TGTGCCTGGAGTGGGGGACTAGCGGGAGAAGGCGAGCAGTTCTTC	CAWSGGLAGEGEQFF
TRBV28	14	TRBJ1-2	-	-	TGTGCCAGTCAACAAGAGAGTCGGAACTATGGCTACACCTTC	CASQQESRNYGYTF
TRBV6-1	14	TRBJ2-7	once	-	TGTGCCAGCAGCTCTCTGGGCGGATACTACGAGCAGTACTTC	CASSSLGGYYEQYF
TRBV29-1	13	TRBJ2-5	-	TRBD1	TGCAGCGTTGATACAGGGGGCGGGAAGACCCAGTACTTC	CSVDTGGGKTQYF
TRBV6-6	14	TRBJ2-2	-	-	TGTGCCAGCGTTCGTAGGGAGAACACCGGGGAGCTGTTTTTT	CASVRRENTGELFF
TRBV10-1	17	TRBJ2-7	-	-	TGCGCCAGCAGTGAGTCGCCCCGAACCGGGTCCTCCTACGAGCAGTACTTC	CASSESPRTGSSYEQYF
TRBV7-2	12	TRBJ2-5	-	-	TGTGCCAGCAGCTTAGCTCAAGAGACCCAGTACTTC	CASSLAQETQYF
TRBV7-9	15	TRBJ1-1	-	-	TGTGCCAGTCAAGGGGCAGGTGGAGGGAACACTGAAGCTTTCTTT	CASQGAGGGNTEAFF
TRBV30	14	TRBJ2-7	-	TRBD1	TGTGCCTGGAGCGCGGGACAGGGGTGGGACGAGCAGTACTTC	CAWSAGQGWDEQYF
TRBV27	13	TRBJ2-3	-	TRBD2	TGTGCCAGCCGCGGGAGACACACAGATACGCAGTATTTT	CASRGRHTDTQYF
TRBV9	15	TRBJ2-1	many	-	TGTGCCAGCAGCGTAGGGCTTCAGCACTACAATGAGCAGTTCTTC	CASSVGLQHYNEQFF